These 29 T cell receptor beta chains were sequenced from one sample in a study of cytomegalovirus exposure and HLA in healthy donors (dated by TCRdb to the late 2010s). The protocol used for the library was the immunoSEQ multiplex PCR assay. The multiplex PCR relied on a mix of 60 forward primers for TCR Vbeta segments and 13 reverse primers for TCR Jbeta segments. TCRdb's version of the immuneACCESS table is confined to in-frame rearrangements and falls short of the full clone set. An unresolved V gene accounts for under half of the shortfall where checked; the remainder is of unknown origin. Here the sample has some 99,000 clones; around three quarters occur a single time. Roughly 2% of the sample belongs to the ten largest clones. The sample was PBMCs. These receptors came from a man between 35 and 55 years old in good health and CMV-seronegative.

As to this clone: Relative to the germline gene, one junction end is altered; a read error may explain this. The chain has TRBV7-9 and TRBJ2-7; possible D gene TRBD1, 5 bases. CDR1 SEHNR and CDR2 FQNEAQ come from the germline V gene (reference sequence). This CDR3 region has 15 residues. The CDR3 region has the DNA TGTTCCAGCAGCTTAGTAGGGGCAAACTCCTACGAGCAGTACTTC. Its protein is CSSSLVGANSYEQYF.

This chain connects TRBV7-7 to TRBJ2-1; no reliable D call. This CDR3 comprises 13 residues. The germline V gene encodes CDR1 SSHAT and CDR2 FNYEAQ (reference sequence). V was shortened by 5 bases and J by 8 bases, with 13 bases between the two germline ends. The CDR3 DNA sequence: TGTGCCAGCAGCCTGGCTGAGGCGGATGAGCAGTTCTTC. Translated, it gives CASSLAEADEQFF.

The V call is TRBV6-5, the J call TRBJ1-1; a possible D gene is TRBD1 (6 bases). The CDR3 is 14 amino acids. CDR1 and CDR2 from the germline V gene are MNHEY and SVGAGI. Trimming took 5 bases from V and 2 from J, leaving 12 bases between them. CDR3 DNA: TGTGCCAGCAGTGGAGGACAGCTCAACACTGAAGCTTTCTTT. It specifies CASSGGQLNTEAFF.

The CDR3 nucleotides read TGTGCCAGCAGTTCGACTAGCGGGAGCCCAGATACGCAGTATTTT. This codes for CASSSTSGSPDTQYF. J is TRBJ2-3 and V is TRBV28; 12 bases agree with TRBD2. This CDR3 is 15 amino acids long. Germline CDR1 is MDHEN and CDR2 is SYDVKM. V was clipped by 4 bases and J by 4 bases; unmatched bases: 3.

The V and J genes are TRBV19 and TRBJ1-3; 7 bases agree with TRBD1. This CDR3 has 16 amino acids. The V and J ends lost 10 bases and 0 bases, in that order; junction bases with no gene match: 12. Germline loops: CDR1 LNHDA, CDR2 SQIVND (reference sequence). The CDR3 loop reads CATRGWDSLSGNTIYF. The CDR3 nucleotides read TGTGCCACCCGAGGGTGGGACAGCCTCTCTGGAAACACCATATATTTT.

This clone was recorded a few times. The V gene is TRBV9, the J gene TRBJ2-1, with 11 positions matching TRBD1. Germline assignment: CDR1 SGDLS and CDR2 YYNGEE. The CDR3 totals 16 residues. The J segment lost 4 bases and the V segment lost 3 bases, leaving 6 bases of the junction unmatched. CDR3 residues: CASSAGQGAGYNEQFF. The CDR3 DNA reads as TGTGCCAGCAGCGCTGGACAGGGGGCAGGGTACAATGAGCAGTTCTTC.

The CDR3 bases are TGTGCCAGCCTTAGGGCGTCTGGGGCGAACACTGAAGCTTTCTTT. This sequence encodes CASLRASGANTEAFF. This rearrangement joins TRBV7-8 to TRBJ1-1; D perhaps matches TRBD1 (5 bases). V was cut by 8 bases and J by 1 base, with 17 bases left in between. This CDR3 contains 15 residues. The germline V gene has CDR1 SGHVS and CDR2 FQNEAQ.

J is TRBJ1-5 and V is TRBV7-2, with TRBD1 matching 7 bases. CDR3 length: 13 amino acids. The V gene end was trimmed by 8 bases and the J gene end by 3 bases; junction bases not matched to a gene: 4. The V gene's germline CDR1 is SGHTA and CDR2 FQGNSA. In DNA form, the CDR3 reads TGTGCCAGCGCCGACAGGGTCAATCAGCCCCAGCATTTT. Residues: CASADRVNQPQHF.

The V call is TRBV5-6, the J call TRBJ2-5; no reliable D call. V dropped 4 bases and J dropped 5 bases, with 12 bases sitting between them. There are 13 residues in the CDR3. CDR1 and CDR2 (germline): SGHDT, YYEEEE. CDR3 loop: CASSPLGAETQYF. Written as DNA, the CDR3 is TGTGCCAGCAGCCCCCTAGGCGCGGAGACCCAGTACTTC.

The rearrangement links TRBV7-2 to TRBJ2-5, with D possibly being TRBD1 (6 bases). This CDR3 is built from 14 residues. Trimming removed 5 bases from V and 1 base from J, with 11 bases in between. The germline V gene has CDR1 SGHTA and CDR2 FQGNSA. The DNA of the CDR3 is TGTGCCAGCAGCCGGGACACCGTCCAAGAGACCCAGTACTTC. Translated: CASSRDTVQETQYF.

V usage is TRBV4-2 and J usage is TRBJ2-2, with 7 bases matching TRBD1. V lost 4 bases to trimming and J lost 0 bases; unmatched junction nucleotides: 11. The CDR3 consists of 18 residues. CDR1 and CDR2 from the germline V gene are LGHNA and YNFKEQ. The CDR3 is CASSRGGRFIANTGELFF. The CDR3 nucleotides read TGTGCCAGCAGCCGAGGGGGCAGGTTTATCGCGAACACCGGGGAGCTGTTTTTT.

The gene calls are TRBV29-1 and TRBJ1-5; TRBD1 agrees at 7 bases. The CDR3 is 14 amino acids. Germline V gene data show CDR1 as SQVTM and CDR2 as ANQGSEA. The J segment lost 0 bases and the V segment lost 6 bases, leaving 5 bases of the junction unmatched. The CDR3: CSVQQGPSNQPQHF. DNA of the CDR3: TGCAGCGTGCAACAGGGGCCTAGCAATCAGCCCCAGCATTTT.

This chain connects TRBV7-9 to TRBJ2-1; no clear D. The germline CDR1 and CDR2 sequences are SEHNR and FQNEAQ (reference sequence). V was cut by 2 bases and J by 10 bases, with 15 bases left in between. The CDR3 is made up of 14 amino acids. CDR3 protein: CASSLSLNSEEQFF. The CDR3 DNA is TGTGCCAGCAGCTTATCCCTTAATTCGGAGGAGCAGTTCTTC.

This clone was seen a single time. The J gene is TRBJ2-3, the V gene TRBV29-1; 7 bases match TRBD2. V lost 7 bases, J lost 2 bases, and 9 bases stayed unmatched. Germline CDR1 and CDR2: SQVTM and ANQGSEA. This CDR3 has 14 residues. CDR3 nucleotide sequence: TGCAGCGCAAATCTAGCGGACTACACAGATACGCAGTATTTT. This encodes CSANLADYTDTQYF.

Turning to this clone: One end of the junction varies from germline; a read error may be responsible. The gene calls are TRBV7-9 and TRBJ2-7; weak D call: TRBD2 (5 bases). This CDR3 has 12 amino acids. The germline V gene has CDR1 SEHNR and CDR2 FQNEAQ (reference sequence). Written as DNA, the CDR3 is TGTTCCAGCAGCGGCACAACATACGAGCAGTACTTC. Protein product: CSSSGTTYEQYF.

This chain uses TRBV9 with TRBJ2-5; 9 bases align to TRBD1. Per germline, CDR1 SGDLS and CDR2 YYNGEE. Losses at the gene ends were 4 bases for V and 3 bases for J; bases not matched to a gene: 1. This CDR3 is 13 amino acids long. Here the CDR3 DNA reads TGTGCCAGCAGCTGGACAGGGGAAGAGACCCAGTACTTC. Amino acids: CASSWTGEETQYF. Drawing the rest from reference TRBV9 and TRBJ2-5, the complete variable domain is DSGVTQTPKHLITATGQRVTLRCSPRSGDLSVYWYQQSLDQGLQFLIQYYNGEERAKGNILERFSAQQFPDLHSELNLSSLELGDSALYFCASSWTGEETQYFGPGTRLLVL.

This chain joins TRBV10-2 and TRBJ2-3, with 10 bases lining up with TRBD2. The germline V gene encodes CDR1 WSHSY and CDR2 SAAADI. V dropped 5 bases and J dropped 0; count of bases not matched to a gene: 2. This CDR3 is 15 amino acids long. The CDR3 sequence: CASSWTSGSTDTQYF. Here the CDR3 DNA reads TGCGCCAGCAGTTGGACTAGCGGAAGCACAGATACGCAGTATTTT.

J is TRBJ2-2 and V is TRBV28, with a possible D match to TRBD1 (6 bases). Germline CDR1 is MDHEN and CDR2 is SYDVKM. V dropped 8 bases and J dropped 4 bases, with 11 bases sitting between them. The CDR3 contains 13 residues. CDR3 sequence reads: CASGTGTTGELFF. DNA of the CDR3: TGTGCCAGCGGCACAGGGACCACCGGGGAGCTGTTTTTT.

This chain uses TRBV18 with TRBJ2-5, with unresolved D. Trimming cost V 6 bases and J 7 bases, with 12 bases left between them. Germline-derived CDR1 and CDR2 are KGHSH and LQKENI. CDR3 length: 12 amino acids. The CDR3 sequence: CASSPAVGTQYF. In DNA form, the CDR3 reads TGTGCCAGCTCTCCCGCGGTAGGGACCCAGTACTTC.

V and J are TRBV4-3 and TRBJ2-2, with TRBD2 matching over 8 bases. CDR1 is LGHNA, CDR2 YSLEER, per germline. V was clipped by 0 bases and J by 0 bases; unmatched bases: 6. The CDR3 covers 18 residues. CDR3: CASSQDLTSGPNTGELFF. The CDR3, as DNA: TGCGCCAGCAGCCAAGATCTTACTAGCGGCCCGAACACCGGGGAGCTGTTTTTT.

The chain employs TRBV18 and TRBJ2-2; D remains unclear. Germline V CDR1 and CDR2: KGHSH, LQKENI. V gave up 0 bases and J gave up 1 base, with 6 bases separating them. This CDR3 region has 15 residues. The DNA for the CDR3 is TGTGCCAGCTCACCACCTGGAGTGAACACCGGGGAGCTGTTTTTT. Translating it yields CASSPPGVNTGELFF.

The V call is TRBV10-3, the J call TRBJ2-1; 12 nucleotides align to TRBD2. V gave up 2 bases and J gave up 4 bases; unmatched junction bases: 9. The germline gives CDR1 ENHRY, CDR2 SYGVKD. This CDR3 is built from 18 residues. The CDR3 bases are TGTGCCATCAGTGAGACTGCCGGGACTAGCGGGCGTTACAATGAGCAGTTCTTC. Amino acid sequence: CAISETAGTSGRYNEQFF.

J is TRBJ2-5 and V is TRBV7-2, with D perhaps matching TRBD2 (6 bases). CDR1 is SGHTA and CDR2 is FQGNSA in the germline V gene. The CDR3 totals 17 residues. The germline V and J ends were trimmed by 5 bases and 0 bases, with 19 bases remaining between them. The CDR3 bases are TGTGCCAGCAGCCCCGGCACGCGGGGCCGGTACCAAGAGACCCAGTACTTC. Residues: CASSPGTRGRYQETQYF.

The CDR3, as DNA: TGTGCCAGCAGCGTCCAGCCCACAGGGTTGGTCTACGAGCAGTACTTC. Translation gives CASSVQPTGLVYEQYF. The chain carries TRBV9 and TRBJ2-7; weak D call: TRBD1 (6 bases). Between the trimmed V and J ends, which lost 2 bases and 3 bases, there was a span of 18 bases. This CDR3 spans 16 amino acids. Germline CDR1 is SGDLS and CDR2 is YYNGEE.

The chain links TRBV4-3 to TRBJ1-1; TRBD1 aligns across 7 bases. The CDR3 has 14 amino acids. V shed 3 bases and J 3 bases; nucleotides not matched to a gene: 4. Germline assignment: CDR1 LGHNA and CDR2 YSLEER. The CDR3 reads CASSHLQGHTEAFF. The CDR3 DNA follows: TGCGCCAGCAGCCACCTACAGGGGCACACTGAAGCTTTCTTT.

To note about this clone: The junction departs from the called germline gene at one end, perhaps through a read error. This rearrangement joins TRBV7-9 to TRBJ1-6; TRBD1 aligns across 9 bases. In germline, CDR1 is SEHNR, CDR2 FQNEAQ (reference sequence). CDR3 length: 16 amino acids. The CDR3 is CSSSLTLTGGDSPLHF. CDR3 bases: TGTTCCAGCAGCTTAACCCTGACAGGGGGGGATTCACCCCTCCACTTT.

The CDR3 DNA reads TGTGCCAGCAGCTCCAGGGGGCAGCGGGAGCTGTTTTTT. Translated, it gives CASSSRGQRELFF. This chain joins TRBV7-9 and TRBJ2-2; 8 positions agree with TRBD1. Looked up from germline, CDR1 is SEHNR and CDR2 is FQNEAQ (reference sequence). CDR3 size: 13 residues. The trim removed 4 bases at V and 9 bases at J, leaving 4 bases unmatched.

The rearrangement uses TRBV9 and TRBJ1-2; D not resolved. This CDR3 comprises 16 residues. Germline lookup yields CDR1 SGDLS and CDR2 YYNGEE. V was pared by 2 bases and J by 1 base, with 15 bases between. Here the CDR3 DNA reads TGTGCCAGCAGCGTCCAGTTAGCGGACCTTAACTATGGCTACACCTTC. As protein: CASSVQLADLNYGYTF.

The chain employs TRBV30 and TRBJ1-4, with a tentative D call TRBD1 (5 bases). This CDR3 contains 14 residues. V was cut by 6 bases and J by 4 bases, with 15 bases left in between. Germline V gene lookup returns CDR1 GTSNPN and CDR2 SVGIG (reference sequence). The CDR3 protein is CACNRQPFNEKLFF. In DNA form, the CDR3 reads TGTGCCTGTAATAGACAGCCTTTTAATGAAAAACTGTTTTTT.